A selection of T cell receptor beta chains follows, all from one sample in a study of T cell repertoires in cytomegalovirus infection. MiXCR was run by TCRdb on the reads, yielding one entry per CDR3 protein. The repertoire has 800,000 to 950,000 distinct CDR3 sequences, 32% of them found once; the top ten carry approximately 13%. Which antigens these TCRs recognize remains unknown. This sample comprised cultured CD8+ T cells from PBMCs, obtained from culture after CMV antigen stimulation. The receptors were sampled from a human donor in good health (CMV status not recorded). Some clones in this sample may be carry-over from other donors' samples. Both conserved end residues are part of each CDR3. D genes are given only for firm matches. Only some rows state a clone size, as once, few, many or a class for expanded clones.

TRBV11-2	-	TRBJ2-1	TRBD2	CASSLGLAGWNEQFF	TGTGCCAGCAGCTTAGGGCTAGCGGGGTGGAATGAGCAGTTCTTC
TRBV7-8	many	TRBJ2-5	-	CASSSRGIQETQYF	TGTGCCAGCAGCTCAAGGGGAATCCAAGAGACCCAGTACTTC
TRBV11-2	many	TRBJ2-5	TRBD2	CASRDSGGQETQYF	TGTGCCAGCAGAGATTCGGGGGGCCAAGAGACCCAGTACTTC
TRBV7-6	few	TRBJ1-1	-	CASSLDGGWSGFAFF	TGTGCCAGCAGCTTAGATGGTGGCTGGTCGGGTTTTGCTTTCTTT
TRBV29-1	-	TRBJ2-7	-	CSVEGRDYEQYF	TGCAGCGTTGAGGGCAGGGACTACGAGCAGTACTTC
TRBV6-2/TRBV6-3	few	TRBJ2-5	TRBD2	CASRPLAGGRETQYF	TGTGCCAGCAGGCCACTAGCGGGGGGACGGGAGACCCAGTACTTC
TRBV27	few	TRBJ2-7	-	CASSLSGGPSEQYF	TGTGCCAGCAGTTTATCGGGGGGGCCAAGCGAGCAGTACTTC
TRBV7-9	many	TRBJ2-3	-	CASSPGVRLVGSEDTQYF	TGTGCCAGCAGCCCGGGGGTTCGACTAGTAGGATCTGAAGATACGCAGTATTTT
TRBV3-1	few	TRBJ2-5	TRBD2	CASRLAGEYQETQYF	TGTGCCAGCAGACTAGCGGGGGAGTACCAAGAGACCCAGTACTTC
TRBV27	-	TRBJ1-1	-	CASSLQLQNTEAFF	TGTGCCAGCAGTTTACAACTGCAGAACACTGAAGCTTTCTTT
TRBV5-1	few	TRBJ2-6	-	CASSPASGLSGANVLTF	TGCGCCAGCAGCCCGGCTAGTGGACTCTCTGGGGCCAACGTCCTGACTTTC
TRBV20-1	-	TRBJ2-1	TRBD2	CSAKGTSGGSSYNEQFF	TGCAGTGCTAAAGGGACTAGCGGGGGGAGCTCCTACAATGAGCAGTTCTTC
TRBV4-1	-	TRBJ2-3	TRBD1	CASSQEGDRGVTDTQYF	TGCGCCAGCAGCCAAGAGGGAGACAGGGGGGTAACAGATACGCAGTATTTT
TRBV6-5	few	TRBJ2-6	-	CASRKTRVVSGANVLTF	TGTGCCAGCAGAAAGACTAGGGTAGTATCTGGGGCCAACGTCCTGACTTTC
TRBV18	few	TRBJ2-1	-	CASSPRDSLHNEQFF	TGTGCCAGCTCACCAAGGGACTCCCTCCACAATGAGCAGTTCTTC
TRBV27	-	TRBJ1-1	-	CASSIRDLNTEAFF	TGTGCCAGCAGTATCAGGGATCTGAACACTGAAGCTTTCTTT
TRBV29-1	-	TRBJ2-7	-	CSVWGEVGEQYF	TGCAGCGTTTGGGGGGAGGTTGGCGAGCAGTACTTC
TRBV7-9	many	TRBJ1-2	TRBD1	CASSSPKDRGAGYTF	TGTGCCAGCAGCTCTCCCAAGGACAGGGGAGCTGGCTACACCTTC
TRBV29-1	-	TRBJ1-5	-	CSVIQGYSNQPQHF	TGCAGCGTGATACAGGGTTATAGCAATCAGCCCCAGCATTTT
TRBV7-6	-	TRBJ2-5	-	CASSRRIAEYQETQYF	TGTGCCAGCAGCCGCCGAATAGCGGAGTACCAAGAGACCCAGTACTTC